The sample holds many counts of the clone carrying this T cell receptor (beta chain). The antigen is unknown. The source of the sample is a study of metastatic and nonmetastatic thyroid tumors. Study results and caveats: It was reportedly found that TCR beta diversity was significantly higher in malignant thyroid tumors than in benign nodules, a difference seen in both blood and tumor samples.

All patients were untreated before thyroid surgery. The authors' processing: The authors used CDR3 differences across clinicopathological groups to build a distant-metastasis classifier for papillary thyroid cancer. From the PCR reads, TCRdb re-called clones with MiXCR. The V and J calls and clone size come from TCRdb's table, not from the authors' own analysis. The top ten hold 20% to 25% of the sample, which has around 64,000 clones, about 3.8% seen once. Deletions cut 4 bases from V and 0 bases from J, with 6 bases between. Germline values: CDR1 SGHDN, CDR2 FVKESK. The CDR3 is 14 amino acids. The chain carries TRBV14 and TRBJ1-4; D is undetermined. The material sequenced was blood. This receptor was obtained from a female donor with papillary thyroid cancer or a benign thyroid nodule (not recorded which). Some clones in this sample may be carry-over from other donors' samples. The CDR3 reads CASSRSATNEKLFF. The CDR3 DNA is TGTGCCAGCAGCCGAAGTGCAACTAATGAAAAACTGTTTTTT.